These 30 T cell receptor beta chains originate from one sample sequenced in a study of tissue T cells after allogeneic stem cell transplantation. Repertoires were generated with immunoSEQ multiplex PCR, while TCRdb's copy carries only in-frame clones and drops some. The table lists 20,000 to 25,000 clones, almost 70% of them singletons. Sequenced input: blood. The receptors come from a female BALB/c mouse in good health. As its MHC haplotype, the strain has H2-d.

Note on this clone: Mouse germline and gene names are used. The read terminates 1 residue ahead of where the CDR3 ends, so the germline J gene completes it. The V and J genes are TRBV13-2 and TRBJ1-3; 8 nucleotides agree with TRBD1. J lost 0 bases, V lost 6 bases, and 8 bases had no gene match. This CDR3 contains 16 residues. Germline loops: CDR1 NNHNN, CDR2 SYGAGS (reference sequence). CDR3 loop: CASAGQGTNSGNTLYF. Partial CDR3 DNA: TGTGCCAGCGCCGGACAGGGAACGAATTCTGGAAATACGCTCTAT.

This clone was recorded only once. Genes and germline come from the mouse. The read ends 1 residue before the CDR3 terminus; that terminus is restored from the germline J gene. The chain has TRBV13-3 and TRBJ2-2; 10 nucleotides line up with TRBD2. The CDR3 totals 16 residues. After removal of 5 bases from V and 0 bases from J, the junction contained 4 bases not matched to a gene. Germline CDR1 and CDR2: NNHDY and SYVADS. CDR3 residues: CASSPDWGANTGQLYF. CDR3 bases read: TGTGCCAGCAGCCCCGACTGGGGGGCAAACACCGGGCAGCTCTAC.

Note on this clone: Genes and germline come from the mouse. Read data end 1 residue before the CDR3 end; the end is taken from the germline J gene. The chain links TRBV1 to TRBJ1-5, with D maybe TRBD1 (5 bases). The CDR3 is made up of 14 amino acids. V was trimmed by 4 bases and J by 1 base, leaving 8 bases between them. CDR1 and CDR2 (germline): NSQYPW, LRSPGD (reference sequence). The covered CDR3 bases are TGCACCTGCAGTGTGGCAGGGAACAACCAGGCTCCGCTT. As protein: CTCSVAGNNQAPL. The complete CDR3 sequence is CTCSVAGNNQAPLF.

For this clone: Gene labels here are mouse ones. The read ends 1 residue before the CDR3 terminus; that terminus is restored from the germline J gene. The V and J genes are TRBV13-1 and TRBJ1-4; D is possibly TRBD1 (6 bases). V was pared by 2 bases and J by 0 bases, with 8 bases between. CDR3 length equals 15 residues. Germline CDR1 NSHNY, CDR2 SYGAGN. The CDR3 reads CASSEGQLSNERLFF. The sequenced part of the CDR3 DNA is TGTGCCAGCAGTGAGGGACAACTTTCCAACGAAAGATTATTT.

Points on this clone: Gene names and germline refer to mouse. The observed sequence ends 1 residue before the CDR3 terminus, with the missing tail filled in from the germline J gene. The V and J genes are TRBV5 and TRBJ2-5, with TRBD2 matching 10 bases. V dropped 3 bases and J dropped 5; count of bases not matched to a gene: 2. CDR1 is LGHNA, CDR2 YNLKQL, per germline (reference sequence). This CDR3 has 14 residues. The CDR3 bases that were read are TGTGCCAGCAGCCACTGGGGGGGCGCAGACACCCAGTAC. Translation: CASSHWGGADTQY. The CDR3 in full is CASSHWGGADTQYF.

About this clone: Mouse gene names apply. Read sequence stops 1 residue before the CDR3 end, and the germline J gene provides the missing end. V gene TRBV2 combines with J gene TRBJ2-4; unclear D gene. CDR3 length: 15 residues. The V gene's germline CDR1 is LGHNA and CDR2 YSYQKL. V lost 0 bases to trimming and J lost 0 bases, with 7 bases between them. The DNA read from the CDR3 is TGTGCCAGCAGCCAAGAAAGGGCTAGTCAAAACACCTTGTAC. Translating gives CASSQERASQNTLY. The CDR3 in its entirety is CASSQERASQNTLYF.

About this clone itself: Gene names denote mouse genes. The read terminates 1 residue before the CDR3 end, so the remaining end is supplied by the germline J gene. The V gene is TRBV19, the J gene TRBJ2-3, with 12 bases fitting TRBD2. Germline lookup yields CDR1 FNHDT and CDR2 SITEND (reference sequence). This CDR3 is built from 15 residues. V was pared by 5 bases and J by 0 bases, with 1 base of the junction left unmatched. CDR3 loop: CASRTGGASAETLYF. Incomplete CDR3 DNA: TGTGCCAGCAGGACTGGGGGGGCTAGTGCAGAAACGCTGTAT.

This clone has more than one count but fewer than ten. The listed genes are named as in mouse. The CDR3 end lies 1 residue beyond the end of the read and is filled in from the germline J gene. The chain carries TRBV13-3 and TRBJ1-4; D is perhaps TRBD1 (5 bases). The length of the CDR3 is 13 residues. Germline V lookup: CDR1 NNHDY, CDR2 SYVADS. V was pared by 4 bases and J by 3 bases, with 7 bases between. CDR3 protein: CASSLTANERLFF. Partial CDR3 DNA: TGTGCCAGCAGTTTGACAGCCAACGAAAGATTATTT.

Concerning this clone: The genes and germline here are from mouse. The read comes to an end 1 residue before the CDR3 does, leaving the germline J gene to fill in the end. This chain joins TRBV16 and TRBJ2-3, with 7 bases aligning to TRBD2. CDR3 length: 15 amino acids. Germline loops: CDR1 SGHSA, CDR2 FRNQAP. The J segment lost 2 bases and the V segment lost 1 base, leaving 3 bases of the junction unmatched. The CDR3: CASSLVGGLAETLYF. Partial CDR3 DNA: TGTGCAAGCAGCTTAGTGGGGGGACTTGCAGAAACGCTGTAT.

Of note for this clone: Genes and germline come from the mouse. The read is 1 residue too short to cover the CDR3 end, so that end is filled in from the germline J gene. The chain combines TRBV2 with TRBJ2-5; TRBD1 might be the D (6 bases). V lost 0 bases, J lost 5 bases, and 6 bases lay in between. This CDR3 is built from 13 residues. Germline loops: CDR1 LGHNA, CDR2 YSYQKL. The CDR3 bases that were read are TGTGCCAGCAGCCAAGACAGGGGAGACACCCAGTAC. Amino acids: CASSQDRGDTQY. The whole CDR3 protein is CASSQDRGDTQYF.

Remarks on this clone: These gene names are mouse names. The read finishes 1 residue shy of the CDR3 end, and the germline J gene is used to complete it. The gene calls are TRBV13-2 and TRBJ1-3; 7 nucleotides line up with TRBD1. V shed 3 bases, J shed 2 bases, and the junction held 5 bases outside the gene matches. Per germline, CDR1 NNHNN and CDR2 SYGAGS (reference sequence). The CDR3 sequence is 15 residues long. The CDR3 sequence is CASGGTGEPGNTLYF. The CDR3 bases that were read are TGTGCCAGCGGTGGCACAGGGGAACCTGGAAATACGCTCTAT.

A note on this clone: All gene names here are mouse names. The read comes to an end 1 residue before the CDR3 does, leaving the germline J gene to fill in the end. This sequence joins TRBV2 and TRBJ2-7; a possible D gene is TRBD2 (5 bases). The length of the CDR3 is 13 residues. The V gene lost 0 bases and the J gene lost 4 bases, with 7 bases spanning the gap. The germline CDR1 and CDR2 sequences are LGHNA and YSYQKL. Incomplete CDR3 DNA: TGTGCCAGCAGCCAAGATTCTGGGTATGAACAGTAC. Residues: CASSQDSGYEQY. The CDR3 as a whole reads CASSQDSGYEQYF.

The sample holds a few counts of this clone. Gene names are mouse gene names. The CDR3 end is not reached by the read, which stops 1 residue before it; the germline J gene fills it in. The rearrangement links TRBV1 to TRBJ2-7, with 11 bases that match TRBD2. V was clipped by 2 bases and J by 7 bases; unmatched bases: 7. Germline CDR1 and CDR2: NSQYPW and LRSPGD (reference sequence). The CDR3 contains 15 residues. CDR3: CTCSAPGLGALEQYF. Partial CDR3 DNA: TGCACCTGCAGTGCACCGGGACTGGGGGCACTGGAACAGTAC.

This clone was observed a few times. Germline and genes here are mouse. The CDR3 end falls 1 residue outside the read, so it is completed with the germline J gene. The chain combines TRBV20 with TRBJ2-3; D remains unclear. The CDR3 is 12 residues long. Germline CDR1 is GFQATS and CDR2 is STVNSAI. V lost 1 base to trimming and J lost 0 bases, with 2 bases between them. This chain's CDR3 is CGARASAETLYF. The part of the CDR3 DNA that was read is TGTGGTGCTAGGGCCAGTGCAGAAACGCTGTAT.

Remarks on this clone: Gene and germline names: mouse. The read finishes 1 residue shy of the CDR3 end, and the germline J gene is used to complete it. The chain links TRBV20 to TRBJ2-1, with D perhaps TRBD2 (5 bases). The CDR3 covers 12 residues. Germline CDR1 is GFQATS and CDR2 is STVNSAI. V lost 1 base to trimming and J lost 4 bases, with 5 bases between them. CDR3 bases read: TGTGGTGCTAGGGCTGGGTATGCTGAGCAGTTC. As protein: CGARAGYAEQF. The CDR3 as a whole reads CGARAGYAEQFF.

With respect to this clone: Mouse gene names and germline throughout. The read finishes 1 residue shy of the CDR3 end, and the germline J gene is used to complete it. The rearrangement links TRBV2 to TRBJ2-5; D uncertain. V was shortened by 2 bases and J by 5 bases, with 5 bases between the two germline ends. The CDR3 loop spans 12 amino acids. Looked up from germline, CDR1 is LGHNA and CDR2 is YSYQKL. CDR3 residues: CASSQRGDTQYF. Incomplete CDR3 DNA: TGTGCCAGCAGCCAACGGGGAGACACCCAGTAC.

With respect to this clone: Germline and genes: mouse. The read ends 1 residue shy of where the CDR3 ends; the end is completed using the germline J gene. V is TRBV20 and J is TRBJ2-5, with D possibly TRBD2 on 7 matching bases. Germline CDR1 reads GFQATS; CDR2 reads STVNSAI. Trimming shortened V by 3 bases and J by 7 bases, and 11 bases separated the two germline ends. This CDR3 is built from 12 residues. Here the CDR3 reads CGARGGRNTQYF. Partial CDR3 DNA: TGTGGTGCTAGAGGGGGGCGAAACACCCAGTAC. Full variable domain (remainder filled in from reference TRBV20 and TRBJ2-5): GALVYQYPRRTICKSGTSMRMECQAVGFQATSVAWYRQSPQKTFELIALSTVNSAIKYEQNFTQEKFPISHPNLSFSSMTVLNAYLEDRGLYLCGARGGRNTQYFGPGTRLLVL.

In regard to this clone: Gene and germline names: mouse. The read terminates 1 residue ahead of where the CDR3 ends, so the germline J gene completes it. V is TRBV20 and J is TRBJ2-1; D is unclear. This CDR3 has 12 residues. The ends were cut back, 0 bases at V and 4 bases at J, with 4 bases in the middle. CDR1 is GFQATS and CDR2 is STVNSAI in the germline V gene. The sequenced part of the CDR3 DNA is TGTGGTGCTAGGGATGGGTATGCTGAGCAGTTC. Protein product: CGARDGYAEQF. The complete CDR3 sequence is CGARDGYAEQFF. The variable domain in full, with the rest retrieved from reference TRBV20 and TRBJ2-1, is GALVYQYPRRTICKSGTSMRMECQAVGFQATSVAWYRQSPQKTFELIALSTVNSAIKYEQNFTQEKFPISHPNLSFSSMTVLNAYLEDRGLYLCGARDGYAEQFFGPGTRLTVL.

A note on this clone: Genes and germline come from the mouse. Sequencing ends 1 residue short of the CDR3 end; the germline J gene provides the rest. The chain uses TRBV13-1 and TRBJ2-1; the match to TRBD2 covers 9 bases. This CDR3 has 16 residues. With V trimmed by 1 base and J by 1 base, 3 bases remained unmatched. Germline CDR1 NSHNY, CDR2 SYGAGN. The DNA read from the CDR3 is TGTGCCAGCAGTGATAACTGGGGGGACAACTATGCTGAGCAGTTC. Its protein is CASSDNWGDNYAEQF. The whole CDR3 sequence reads CASSDNWGDNYAEQFF.

Of note for this clone: Germline and genes: mouse. The sequence runs out 1 residue before the end of the CDR3; the remainder is reconstructed from the germline J gene. This sequence joins TRBV31 and TRBJ1-1; no reliable D call. The CDR3 totals 11 residues. The germline CDR1 and CDR2 sequences are GKSSPN and SITVG. V was clipped by 3 bases and J by 3 bases, with 5 bases between them. Incomplete CDR3 DNA: TGTGCCTGGAGCCTGGACACAGAAGTCTTC. Amino acids: CAWSLDTEVF. The whole CDR3 protein reads CAWSLDTEVFF. The full variable domain, its missing parts supplied by reference TRBV31 and TRBJ1-1, is AQTIHQWPVAEIKAVGSPLSLGCTIKGKSSPNLYWYWQATGGTLQQLFYSITVGQVESVVQLNLSASRPKDDQFILSTEKLLLSHSGFYLCAWSLDTEVFFGKGTRLTVV.

Of note for this clone: Here the gene names and germline are mouse. The missing CDR3 end, 1 residue past where the read stops, is filled in from the germline J gene. This chain uses TRBV2 with TRBJ1-4, with D perhaps matching TRBD1 (6 bases). V lost 2 bases to trimming and J lost 4 bases, with 11 bases between them. The CDR3 length is 15 residues. Germline V CDR1 and CDR2: LGHNA, YSYQKL. The CDR3 DNA, read in part, is TGTGCCAGCAGCCAAATCCGGGACAACAACGAAAGATTATTT. Residues: CASSQIRDNNERLF. The CDR3, in full, reads CASSQIRDNNERLFF.

A word on this clone: The genes are named according to mouse. The CDR3 is cut off 1 residue early in the read; its end comes from the germline J gene. The chain employs TRBV13-1 and TRBJ1-4, with D possibly being TRBD1 (6 bases). This CDR3 contains 14 residues. The germline CDR1 and CDR2 sequences are NSHNY and SYGAGN. Trimming stripped 7 bases from V and 2 bases from J, with 12 bases between. The CDR3 is CASHRDNSNERLFF. The sequenced part of the CDR3 DNA is TGTGCCAGCCACCGGGACAACTCCAACGAAAGATTATTT. Variable domain in full (rest from reference TRBV13-1 and TRBJ1-4): EAAVTQSPRNKVTVTGGNVTLSCRQTNSHNYMYWYRQDTGHGLRLIHYSYGAGNLRIGDVPDGYKATRTTQEDFFLLLELASPSQTSLYFCASHRDNSNERLFFGHGTKLSVL.

Details on this clone: Gene names and germline refer to mouse. Read coverage stops 1 residue before the CDR3 terminus; the germline J gene supplies the remainder. The rearrangement joins TRBV19 to TRBJ2-4, with TRBD1 as a possible D gene (7 bases). In germline, CDR1 is FNHDT, CDR2 SITEND (reference sequence). The germline V and J ends were trimmed by 6 bases and 3 bases, with 14 bases remaining between them. The CDR3 runs 14 residues. The CDR3 sequence is CASKIGGSQNTLYF. Incomplete CDR3 DNA: TGTGCCAGCAAGATAGGGGGCTCCCAAAACACCTTGTAC.

Regarding this clone: Genes and germline are mouse. The CDR3 region is CASSHGGQDTQYF. The CDR3 DNA, read in part, is TGTGCAAGCAGCCATGGGGGGCAAGACACCCAGTAC. The chain carries TRBV16 and TRBJ2-5; TRBD2 agrees at 7 bases. The CDR3 is cut off 1 residue early in the read; its end comes from the germline J gene. The J segment lost 3 bases and the V segment lost 5 bases, leaving 2 bases of the junction unmatched. CDR1 SGHSA and CDR2 FRNQAP come from the germline V gene. This CDR3 region has 13 residues.

Comments on this clone: The genes are named according to mouse. The read comes to an end 1 residue before the CDR3 does, leaving the germline J gene to fill in the end. The sample contains more than one DNA sequence encoding this CDR3. The chain couples TRBV31 to TRBJ2-5; D is possibly TRBD2 (5 bases). This CDR3 region has 14 residues. Germline values: CDR1 GKSSPN, CDR2 SITVG. Trimming removed 0 bases from V and 0 bases from J, with 7 bases in between. CDR3 bases read: TGTGCCTGGAGTCTAGGACTTAACCAAGACACCCAGTAC. Translation gives CAWSLGLNQDTQY. The entire CDR3 reads CAWSLGLNQDTQYF.

As for this clone: Gene names are mouse gene names. Coverage ceases 1 residue before the CDR3 finishes, and the germline J gene fills in the end. The chain has TRBV4 and TRBJ1-4; D gene uncertain. Germline assignment: CDR1 LGHDT and CDR2 YNNKQL (reference sequence). The V end was cut by 5 bases, the J end by 0 bases, with 4 bases between. This CDR3 has 13 amino acids. The chain's CDR3 is CASSRVSNERLFF. CDR3 DNA, as far as it was read: TGTGCCAGCAGCCGAGTTTCCAACGAAAGATTATTT.

Details on this clone: Each gene name is a mouse one. From the germline J gene comes the end of the CDR3, since the read stops 1 residue before it. This chain links TRBV5 with TRBJ2-5, with a possible D match to TRBD1 (6 bases). Germline loops: CDR1 LGHNA, CDR2 YNLKQL (reference sequence). V shed 0 bases and J shed 0 bases, with 7 bases lying between them. The CDR3 loop spans 15 amino acids. The sequenced part of the CDR3 DNA is TGTGCCAGCAGCCAAGAAGGGACAAACCAAGACACCCAGTAC. Amino acids: CASSQEGTNQDTQY. The full CDR3 sequence reads CASSQEGTNQDTQYF.

In regard to this clone: The gene symbols are mouse symbols. The CDR3 is CASSPGHQNTLYF. CDR3 DNA, as far as it was read: TGTGCCAGCAGCCCGGGACATCAAAACACCTTGTAC. The chain links TRBV5 to TRBJ2-4; perhaps TRBD1 as D (6 bases). The missing CDR3 end, 1 residue past where the read stops, is filled in from the germline J gene. Germline CDR1 LGHNA, CDR2 YNLKQL (reference sequence). The V and J ends lost 4 bases and 2 bases respectively, with 7 bases between them. This CDR3 has 13 amino acids.

This clone was observed a few times. The gene names here belong to mouse. The CDR3 end is not reached by the read, which stops 1 residue before it; the germline J gene fills it in. V usage is TRBV1 and J usage is TRBJ2-7, with 7 bases fitting TRBD2. Germline CDR1 is NSQYPW and CDR2 is LRSPGD (reference sequence). V gave up 3 bases and J gave up 4 bases; unmatched junction bases: 3. The CDR3 contains 13 residues. The CDR3: CTCSANWGYEQYF. CDR3 DNA, as far as it was read: TGCACCTGCAGTGCCAACTGGGGTTATGAACAGTAC.

As regards this clone: Gene names are mouse gene names. Read data end 1 residue before the CDR3 end; the end is taken from the germline J gene. The gene calls are TRBV19 and TRBJ1-4; 10 nucleotides align to TRBD1. J lost 4 bases, V lost 4 bases, and 7 bases had no gene match. The germline V gene encodes CDR1 FNHDT and CDR2 SITEND (reference sequence). This CDR3 contains 16 residues. CDR3 region: CASSRLRDRGNERLFF. The CDR3 DNA, read in part, is TGTGCCAGCAGTCGTCTCCGGGACAGGGGCAACGAAAGATTATTT.